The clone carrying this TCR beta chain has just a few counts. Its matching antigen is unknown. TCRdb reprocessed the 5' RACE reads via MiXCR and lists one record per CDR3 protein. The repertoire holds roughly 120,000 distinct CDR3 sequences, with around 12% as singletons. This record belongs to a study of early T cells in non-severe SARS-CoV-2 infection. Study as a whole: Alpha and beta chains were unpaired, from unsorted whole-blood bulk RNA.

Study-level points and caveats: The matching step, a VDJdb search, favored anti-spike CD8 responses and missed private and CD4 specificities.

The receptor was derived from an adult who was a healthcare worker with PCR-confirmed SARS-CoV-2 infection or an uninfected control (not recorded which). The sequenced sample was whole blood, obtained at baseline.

The CDR3 DNA sequence: TGCGCCAGCAGCGCCGGACCCCTTCGAACTGAAGCTTTCTTT. It codes for CASSAGPLRTEAFF. The chain uses TRBV5-1 and TRBJ1-1, with no clear D. Germline V gene lookup returns CDR1 SGHRS and CDR2 YFSETQ. CDR3 length equals 14 residues. Trimming took 4 bases from V and 5 from J, leaving 15 bases between them.